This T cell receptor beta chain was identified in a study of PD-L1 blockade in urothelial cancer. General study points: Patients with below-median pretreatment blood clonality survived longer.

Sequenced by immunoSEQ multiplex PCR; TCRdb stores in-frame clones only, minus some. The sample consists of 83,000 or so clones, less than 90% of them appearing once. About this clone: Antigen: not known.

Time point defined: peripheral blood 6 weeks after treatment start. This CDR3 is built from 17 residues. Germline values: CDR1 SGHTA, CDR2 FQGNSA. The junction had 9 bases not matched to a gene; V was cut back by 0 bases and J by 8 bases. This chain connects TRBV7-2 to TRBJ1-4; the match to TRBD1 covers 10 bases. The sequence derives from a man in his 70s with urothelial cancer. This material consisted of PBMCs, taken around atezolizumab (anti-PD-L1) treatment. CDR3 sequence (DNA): TGTGCCAGCAGCTTAGCTCCCGGAGGGACAGGGGTAGAAAAACTGTTTTTT. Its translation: CASSLAPGGTGVEKLFF.